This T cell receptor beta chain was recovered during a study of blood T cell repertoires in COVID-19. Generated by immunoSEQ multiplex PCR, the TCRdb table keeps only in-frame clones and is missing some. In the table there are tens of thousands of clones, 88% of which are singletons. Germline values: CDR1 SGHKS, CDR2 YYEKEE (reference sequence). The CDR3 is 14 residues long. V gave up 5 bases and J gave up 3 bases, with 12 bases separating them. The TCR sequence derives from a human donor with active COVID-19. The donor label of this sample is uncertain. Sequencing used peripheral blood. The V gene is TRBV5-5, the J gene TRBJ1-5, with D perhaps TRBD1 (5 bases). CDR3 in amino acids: CASSFVDTNQPQHF. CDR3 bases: TGTGCCAGCAGTTTTGTGGACACCAATCAGCCCCAGCATTTT.